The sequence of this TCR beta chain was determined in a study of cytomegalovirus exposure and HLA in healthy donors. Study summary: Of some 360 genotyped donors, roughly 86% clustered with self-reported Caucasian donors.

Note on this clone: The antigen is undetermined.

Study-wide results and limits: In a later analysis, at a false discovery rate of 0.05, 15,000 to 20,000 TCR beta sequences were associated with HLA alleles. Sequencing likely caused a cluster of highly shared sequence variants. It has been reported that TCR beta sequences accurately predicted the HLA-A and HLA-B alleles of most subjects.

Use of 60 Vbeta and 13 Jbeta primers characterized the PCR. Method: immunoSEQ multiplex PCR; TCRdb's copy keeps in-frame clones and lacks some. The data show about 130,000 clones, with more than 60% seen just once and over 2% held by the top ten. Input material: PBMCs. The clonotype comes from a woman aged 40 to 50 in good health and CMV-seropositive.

The DNA of the CDR3 is TGTGCCAGCAGCCCCCGGGTAGCGGGGGGGGAGGGCACAGATACGCAGTATTTT. Residues: CASSPRVAGGEGTDTQYF. The rearrangement links TRBV4-2 to TRBJ2-3; TRBD2 agrees at 11 bases. V gave up 4 bases and J gave up 1 base; unmatched junction bases: 10. Germline V lookup: CDR1 LGHNA, CDR2 YNFKEQ. This CDR3 is 18 amino acids long.